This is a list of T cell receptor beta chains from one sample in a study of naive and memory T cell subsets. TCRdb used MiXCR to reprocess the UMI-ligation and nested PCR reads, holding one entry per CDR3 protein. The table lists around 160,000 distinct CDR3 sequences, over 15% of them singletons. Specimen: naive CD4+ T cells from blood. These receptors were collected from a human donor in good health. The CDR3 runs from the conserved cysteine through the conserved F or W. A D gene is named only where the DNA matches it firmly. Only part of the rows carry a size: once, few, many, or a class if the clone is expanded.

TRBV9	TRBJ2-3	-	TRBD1	TGTGCCAGCAGCCCTAAGTTACAGGGGAAGGCAGATACGCAGTATTTT	CASSPKLQGKADTQYF
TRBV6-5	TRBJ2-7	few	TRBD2	TGTGCCAGCAGTTACAGGCCGACTAGCCCGTACGAGCAGTACTTC	CASSYRPTSPYEQYF
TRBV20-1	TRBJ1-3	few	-	TGCAGTGCTCTAGAGGAGGGAAACACCATATATTTT	CSALEEGNTIYF
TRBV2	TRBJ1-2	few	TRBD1	TGTGCCAGCAGTGGGACAGGGGCCTCATCTGGCTACACCTTC	CASSGTGASSGYTF
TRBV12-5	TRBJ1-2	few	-	TGTGCTAGTGGTTTGGTACTGACCGCAAGCTATGGCTACACCTTC	CASGLVLTASYGYTF
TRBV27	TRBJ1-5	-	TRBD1	TGTGCCAGCAGTCCTTGGACAGGGCGGAATCAGCCCCAGCATTTT	CASSPWTGRNQPQHF
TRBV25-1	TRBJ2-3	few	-	TGTGCCCGCGCGGACGACCGTAACGGGGTTGTGGCGTATACGCAGTATTTT	CARADDRNGVVAYTQYF
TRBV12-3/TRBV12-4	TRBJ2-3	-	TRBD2	TGTGCCAGCAGTTTTCTTCTAGCGGGTCATACGCAGTATTTT	CASSFLLAGHTQYF
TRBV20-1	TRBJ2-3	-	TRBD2	TGCAGTGCTAGAGAAGTAGCGGGAGTCGGGGATACGCAGTATTTT	CSAREVAGVGDTQYF
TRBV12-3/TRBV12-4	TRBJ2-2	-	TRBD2	TGTGCCAGCAGTTTAAAGGCTAGCGGGGTTACCGGGGAGCTGTTTTTT	CASSLKASGVTGELFF
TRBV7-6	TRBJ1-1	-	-	TGTGCCAGCAGCTTAGTTCCCCTGAACACTGAAGCTTTCTTT	CASSLVPLNTEAFF
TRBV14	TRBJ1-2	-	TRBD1	TGTGCCAGCAGCCAAACCGGGACAGGGATGAATGGCTACACCTTC	CASSQTGTGMNGYTF
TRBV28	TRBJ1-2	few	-	TGTGCCAGCAGGCGGACTTCGGGGAACTATGGCTACACCTTC	CASRRTSGNYGYTF
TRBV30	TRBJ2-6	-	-	TGTGCCTGGAGTGCCGGGTCCGGGGGGGCCAACGTCCTGACTTTC	CAWSAGSGGANVLTF
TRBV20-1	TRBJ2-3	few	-	TGCAGTGCTAGAGGAAATCGGGGGAGCACAGATACGCAGTATTTT	CSARGNRGSTDTQYF
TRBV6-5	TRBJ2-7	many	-	TGTGCCAGCAAAAGTTTTAGGGCGCCCTACGAGCAGTACTTC	CASKSFRAPYEQYF
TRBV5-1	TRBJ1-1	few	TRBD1	TGCGCCAGCAGCGCGGTGACAGGGGGCGGGACTGAAGCTTTCTTT	CASSAVTGGGTEAFF
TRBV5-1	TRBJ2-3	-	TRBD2	TGCGCCAGCAACACCGGGGGACTAGCGGACACAGATACGCAGTATTTT	CASNTGGLADTDTQYF
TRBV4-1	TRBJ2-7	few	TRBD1	TGCGCCAGCAGCCAACGACAGGGGCTCCCCTACGAGCAGTACTTC	CASSQRQGLPYEQYF
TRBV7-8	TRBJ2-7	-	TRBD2	TGTGCCAGCAGCTTAGGGGACTACAGCTACGAGCAGTACTTC	CASSLGDYSYEQYF
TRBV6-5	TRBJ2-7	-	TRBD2	TGTGCCAGCAGCGTAGCGGGGGCCTACGAGCAGTACTTC	CASSVAGAYEQYF
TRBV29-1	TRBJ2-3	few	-	TGCAGCGTTGAAGTCCAGGGGGGGATCACAGATACGCAGTATTTT	CSVEVQGGITDTQYF
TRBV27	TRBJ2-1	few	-	TGTGCCAGCAGTTTACCGGGGCTTGGGCGTACCTACAATGAGCAGTTCTTC	CASSLPGLGRTYNEQFF
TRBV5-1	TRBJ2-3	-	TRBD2	TGCGCCAGCAGCTTGGATCCGGGAGGGAGCACAGATACGCAGTATTTT	CASSLDPGGSTDTQYF
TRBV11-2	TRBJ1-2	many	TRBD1	TGTGCCAGCAGCTTAGCACAGGGGGCCTGGGATGGCTACACCTTC	CASSLAQGAWDGYTF
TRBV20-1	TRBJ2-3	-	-	TGCAGTGCTAGATTAGGGACTCGCACAGATACGCAGTATTTT	CSARLGTRTDTQYF
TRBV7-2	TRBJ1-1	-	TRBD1	TGTGCCAGCAGCTTAGCAGTGGACAGGGGGGGTGCTTTCTTT	CASSLAVDRGGAFF